This T cell receptor (beta chain) was captured in a study of prognosis after radiotherapy for stage I lung cancer (dated by TCRdb to 2020 to 2023). Background on the whole study: Between April 2018 and early 2019, 15 to 20 stage I NSCLC patients were enrolled in Nanjing, China. Fewer than 15 of the patients presented with newly diagnosed primary stage I lung tumors; five or six had oligometastatic NSCLC following surgical resection of the primary tumor. All patients were regarded as medically inoperable, because of comorbidities in approximately twelve patients and refusal of surgery in several patients. The cohort included about a dozen men and more than 5 women, with a median age of around 70 years and a range of about 53 to 90 years. Tumor histology was squamous cell carcinoma in over 5 patients and adenocarcinoma in about a dozen. Using image-guided IMRT or VMAT, SBRT was delivered in 3 to 5 fractions at a biologically effective dose of at least 100 Gy. SBRT was not combined with any concurrent therapy in any patient. About 20% of the 19 patients developed distant metastases after SBRT, at a median of roughly seven months; the other 15 showed no significant progression. The study profiled peripheral blood TCR beta repertoires from stage I NSCLC patients before and after stereotactic body radiotherapy and related them to distant failure. The study sequenced roughly 40 blood samples from around 20 patients, one before and one after SBRT per patient. Results the study describes overall, beyond this receptor: No determination of tumor specificity was made for expanded TCR clones. Unique TCR clone counts fell after SBRT (median around 11,000 before versus roughly 7,200 after; Wilcoxon paired P=0.011). Post-SBRT Shannon entropy and its change from baseline were lower in patients who developed distant metastases; baseline Shannon entropy was not associated with metastases. None of the reported P values were adjusted for multiple comparisons. The small cohort and short follow-up limited the study, so independent validation of the findings is needed. TRBV and TRBJ usage frequencies reportedly varied with metastasis status, involving two V genes at baseline and 8 or 9 V and two J genes after SBRT.

All patients had node-negative disease on CT and PET/CT, and none had a history of other malignancies or had previously received chemotherapy or radiotherapy. At each of the two time points, roughly 6 milliliters of peripheral venous blood were collected into EDTA tubes. Ficoll-Paque Plus density-gradient centrifugation was used to isolate PBMCs. Right after collection, samples were placed at -80 degrees C and kept there until analysis. Comment on this clonotype: There is no known antigen for this receptor. No per-base quality is available; no much larger clone lies one base away.

The germline V gene provides CDR1 KGHDR and CDR2 SFDVKD. From cysteine to phenylalanine, the CDR3 is 15 amino acids long. Only CDR3 DNA is held: 45 bases, read in frame from base 1. After removal of 8 bases from V and 6 bases from J, the junction retains 12 bases not matched to a gene. The TCR beta CDR3 region was amplified from genomic DNA by two rounds of multiplex PCR. The first PCR round used primers specific to each TRBV and TRBJ gene, and the primer sequences were filed in Chinese patent CN105087789A. The second PCR round used universal primers. The Roche High Pure PCR Template Preparation Kit was used to extract genomic DNA from the frozen PBMCs. An Illumina HiSeq 3000 was used to sequence the libraries paired-end with 151 bp reads. The authors' analysis ran thus. CutAdapt was used to discard raw reads that did not contain the multiplex PCR primer sequences. High-quality paired reads were merged into contigs with PEAR. By alignment to reference sequences, MiXCR assigned TRB V, D and J gene segments to each contig. To remove sequencing errors, CDR3 sequences were clustered according to base quality and sequence similarity. Shannon entropy normalized by the natural log of productive TCR sequence number was used as the measure of diversity. To get clonality, Shannon entropy was divided by the natural log of the number of unique clonotypes, and that result was subtracted from one. Using the Youden index from ROC curves, the researchers picked the repertoire-metric cut-offs for progression-free survival, and all analyses were carried out in R 3.5.3. TCRdb reprocessing: public reads trimmed at Q25 with fastp, clones called with MiXCR, in-frame beta chains kept. Rows are unified per CDR3 protein, each entry keeping the most common DNA and genes. These V and J calls are TCRdb output, not the study's own analysis. Recorded for this sample are around 31,000 distinct CDR3 sequences; about 32% of them occurred a single time. The ten top clones hold around 30% of the sample.

The source was PBMCs, collected before or after stereotactic body radiation therapy (not recorded which). The sequence came from a donor at least 50 years old with non-small cell lung cancer. The V and J segments used are TRBV24-1 and TRBJ2-3, with 8 junctional bases fitting TRBD1. The CDR3 reads CATIYSWTGRDTQYF. The bases are TGTGCCACCATTTATTCGTGGACAGGGAGGGATACGCAGTATTTT.